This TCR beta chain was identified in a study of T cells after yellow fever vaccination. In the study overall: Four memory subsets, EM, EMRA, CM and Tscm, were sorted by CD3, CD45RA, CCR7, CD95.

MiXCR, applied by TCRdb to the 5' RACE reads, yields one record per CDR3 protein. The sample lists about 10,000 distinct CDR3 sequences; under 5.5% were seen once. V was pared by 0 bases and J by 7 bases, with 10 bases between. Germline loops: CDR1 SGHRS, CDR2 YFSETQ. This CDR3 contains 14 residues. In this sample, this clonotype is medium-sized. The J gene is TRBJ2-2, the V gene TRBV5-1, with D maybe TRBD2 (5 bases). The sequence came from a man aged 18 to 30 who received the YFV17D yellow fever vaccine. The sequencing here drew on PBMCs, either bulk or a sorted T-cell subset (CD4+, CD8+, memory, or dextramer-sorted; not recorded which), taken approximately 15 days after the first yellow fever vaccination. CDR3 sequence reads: CASSLASSIGELFF. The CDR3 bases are TGCGCCAGCAGCTTGGCTAGCTCTATCGGGGAGCTGTTTTTT.